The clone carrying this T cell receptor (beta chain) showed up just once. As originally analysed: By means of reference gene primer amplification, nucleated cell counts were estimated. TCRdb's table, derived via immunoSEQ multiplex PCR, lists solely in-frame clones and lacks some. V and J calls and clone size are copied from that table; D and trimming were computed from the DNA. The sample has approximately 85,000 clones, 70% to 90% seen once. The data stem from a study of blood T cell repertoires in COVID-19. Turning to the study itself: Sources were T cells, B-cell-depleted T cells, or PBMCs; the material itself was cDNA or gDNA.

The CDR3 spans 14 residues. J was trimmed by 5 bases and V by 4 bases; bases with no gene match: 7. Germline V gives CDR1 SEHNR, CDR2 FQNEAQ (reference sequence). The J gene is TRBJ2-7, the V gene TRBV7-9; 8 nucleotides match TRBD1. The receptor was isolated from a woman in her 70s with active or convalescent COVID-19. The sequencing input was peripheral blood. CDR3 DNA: TGTGCCAGCAGCTCAACCAGGGGGCAAAACGAGCAGTACTTC. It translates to CASSSTRGQNEQYF.